This entry describes one T cell receptor beta chain. The antigen remains unidentified. The data are from a study of CD8 T cells in Susac syndrome. Findings and limits, study-wide: Individuals included in the TCR sequencing and HLA analysis were acknowledged by the study to be relatively few in number.

Reverse transcription of roughly 0.5 to 1 ug RNA was carried out with random hexamers. Coverage of TCR beta CDR3 amplification by immunoSEQ multiplex PCR extended to 54 Vbeta and 13 Jbeta. Each CDR3 protein gets one entry after TCRdb re-called the immunoSEQ multiplex PCR reads with MiXCR. The sample yields some 300,000 distinct CDR3 sequences, over 75% seen once. TCR beta sequencing covered blood CD8+ and CD4+ T cells. Through negative isolation, CD4+ and CD8+ T cells were obtained, while TEMRA cells were enriched using FACS. This CDR3 is built from 16 residues. V gave up 5 bases and J gave up 2 bases; unmatched junction bases: 7. CDR1 and CDR2 from the germline V gene are SGHTA and FQGNSA.

This clonotype originated in a human donor with multiple sclerosis. The sample taken for sequencing was CD8+ T cells from PBMCs. This rearrangement joins TRBV7-2 to TRBJ2-3, with 10 bases matching TRBD1. CDR3 DNA: TGTGCCAGCAGCATCCTCGGGACAGGGGCCACAGATACGCAGTATTTT. It codes for CASSILGTGATDTQYF.